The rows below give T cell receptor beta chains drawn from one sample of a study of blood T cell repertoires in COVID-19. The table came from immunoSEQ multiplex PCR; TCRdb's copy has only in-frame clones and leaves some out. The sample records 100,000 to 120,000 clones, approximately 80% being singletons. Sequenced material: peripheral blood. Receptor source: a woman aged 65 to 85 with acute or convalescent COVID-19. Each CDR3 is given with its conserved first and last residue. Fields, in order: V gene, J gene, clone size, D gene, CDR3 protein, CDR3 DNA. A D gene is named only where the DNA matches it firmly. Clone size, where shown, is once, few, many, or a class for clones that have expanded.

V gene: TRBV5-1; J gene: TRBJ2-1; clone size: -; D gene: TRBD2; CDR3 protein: CASSWGSGIPYNEQFF; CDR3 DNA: TGCGCCAGCAGCTGGGGTAGCGGGATCCCCTACAATGAGCAGTTCTTC
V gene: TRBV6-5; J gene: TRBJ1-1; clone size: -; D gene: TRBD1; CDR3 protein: CASSFGQGSTEAFF; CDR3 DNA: TGTGCCAGCAGTTTCGGACAGGGATCCACTGAAGCTTTCTTT
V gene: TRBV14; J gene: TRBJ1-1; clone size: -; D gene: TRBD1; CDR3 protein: CASSPFRGRGNTEAFF; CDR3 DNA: TGTGCCAGCAGCCCCTTCAGGGGGCGAGGGAACACTGAAGCTTTCTTT
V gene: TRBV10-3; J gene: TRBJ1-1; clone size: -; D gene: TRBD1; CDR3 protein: CAIRPRDRNTEAFF; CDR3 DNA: TGTGCCATCAGGCCCCGGGACAGGAACACTGAAGCTTTCTTT
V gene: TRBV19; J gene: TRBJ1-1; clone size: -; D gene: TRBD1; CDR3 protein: CASSIGTGTTEAFF; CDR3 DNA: TGTGCCAGTAGTATTGGGACAGGGACCACTGAAGCTTTCTTT
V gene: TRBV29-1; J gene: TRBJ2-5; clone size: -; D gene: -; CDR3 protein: CSGGTQETQYF; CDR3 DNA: TGCAGCGGCGGAACCCAAGAGACCCAGTACTTC
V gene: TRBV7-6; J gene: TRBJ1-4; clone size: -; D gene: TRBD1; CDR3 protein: CASSSRTGREKLFF; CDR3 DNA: TGTGCCAGCAGCTCCCGGACAGGGAGGGAAAAACTGTTTTTT
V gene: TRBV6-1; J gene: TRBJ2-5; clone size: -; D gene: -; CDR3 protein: CASSEWGRQETQYF; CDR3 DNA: TGTGCCAGCAGTGAATGGGGCAGGCAAGAGACCCAGTACTTC
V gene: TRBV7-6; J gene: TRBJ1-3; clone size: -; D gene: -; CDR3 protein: CASSLTPGGVGNTIYF; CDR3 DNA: TGTGCCAGCAGCTTAACCCCGGGGGGGGTCGGGAACACCATATATTTT
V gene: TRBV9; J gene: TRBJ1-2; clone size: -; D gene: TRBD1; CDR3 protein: CASSVGSTGRNYGYTF; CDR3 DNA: TGTGCCAGCAGCGTAGGGTCGACAGGGAGGAACTATGGCTACACCTTC
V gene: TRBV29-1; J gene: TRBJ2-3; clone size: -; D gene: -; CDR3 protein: CSVDPGGPSDTQYF; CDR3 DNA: TGCAGCGTTGATCCGGGGGGCCCCTCAGATACGCAGTATTTT
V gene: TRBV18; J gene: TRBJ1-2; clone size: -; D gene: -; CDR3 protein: CASSPGEGYTF; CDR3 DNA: TGTGCCAGCTCACCAGGGGAGGGCTACACCTTC
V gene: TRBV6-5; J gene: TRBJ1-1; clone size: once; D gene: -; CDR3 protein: CASSYSNGDTPNRAFF; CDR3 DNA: TGTGCCAGCAGTTACTCGAATGGGGACACCCCTAACCGGGCTTTCTTT
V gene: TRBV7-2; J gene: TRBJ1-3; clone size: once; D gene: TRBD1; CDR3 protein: CASRPDRGLGNTIYF; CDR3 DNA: TGTGCCAGCAGACCCGACAGGGGGCTTGGAAACACCATATATTTT
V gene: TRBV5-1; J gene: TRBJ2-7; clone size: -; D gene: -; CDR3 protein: CASSRGGYEQYF; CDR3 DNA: TGCGCCAGCAGTAGGGGGGGTTACGAGCAGTACTTC
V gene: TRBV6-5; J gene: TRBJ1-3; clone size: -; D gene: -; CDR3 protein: CASSYSNIVSGNTIYF; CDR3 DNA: TGTGCCAGCAGTTACTCGAACATTGTCTCTGGAAACACCATATATTTT
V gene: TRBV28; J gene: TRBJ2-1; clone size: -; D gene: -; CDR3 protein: CASSSLDPSAYNEQFF; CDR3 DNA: TGTGCCAGCAGTTCCCTTGATCCTAGCGCCTACAATGAGCAGTTCTTC
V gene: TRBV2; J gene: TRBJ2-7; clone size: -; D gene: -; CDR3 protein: CASGGDPYEQYF; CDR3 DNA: TGTGCCAGCGGCGGGGACCCCTACGAGCAGTACTTC
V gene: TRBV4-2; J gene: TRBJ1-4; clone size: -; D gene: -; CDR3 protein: CASSQDGEATNEKLFF; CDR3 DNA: TGTGCCAGCAGCCAAGATGGGGAGGCAACTAATGAAAAACTGTTTTTT
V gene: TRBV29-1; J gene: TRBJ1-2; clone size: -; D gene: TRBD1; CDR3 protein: CSGGQGGGYTF; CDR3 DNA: TGCAGCGGGGGTCAGGGGGGCGGCTACACCTTC
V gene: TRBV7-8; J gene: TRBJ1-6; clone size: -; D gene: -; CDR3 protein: CASSLPSENSPLHF; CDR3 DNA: TGTGCCAGCAGCCTCCCGAGCGAGAATTCACCCCTCCACTTT
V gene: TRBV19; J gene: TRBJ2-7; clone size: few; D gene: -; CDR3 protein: CASSFDIINYEQYF; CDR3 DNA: TGTGCCAGTAGCTTCGACATTATCAACTACGAGCAGTACTTC
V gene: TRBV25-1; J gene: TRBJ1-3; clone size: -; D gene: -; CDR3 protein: CASSDTGKVGNTIYF; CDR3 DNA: TGTGCCAGCAGTGACACAGGGAAGGTGGGAAACACCATATATTTT
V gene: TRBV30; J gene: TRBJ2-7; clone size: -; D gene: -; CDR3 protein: CAWSVDNSYEQYF; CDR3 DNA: TGTGCCTGGAGTGTTGACAACTCCTACGAGCAGTACTTC
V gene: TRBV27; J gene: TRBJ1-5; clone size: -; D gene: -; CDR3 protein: CASSFQNQPQHF; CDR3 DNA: TGTGCCAGCAGTTTTCAGAATCAGCCCCAGCATTTT
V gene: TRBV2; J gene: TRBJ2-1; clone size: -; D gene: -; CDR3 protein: CASGVAGFNEQFF; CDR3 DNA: TGTGCCAGCGGGGTGGCGGGCTTCAATGAGCAGTTCTTC
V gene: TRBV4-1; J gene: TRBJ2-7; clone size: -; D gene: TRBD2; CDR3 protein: CASSQGALAGPYEQYF; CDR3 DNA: TGCGCCAGCAGCCAAGGAGCCCTAGCGGGACCTTACGAGCAGTACTTC
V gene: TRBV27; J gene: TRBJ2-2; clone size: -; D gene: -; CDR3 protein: CASSFGGVVTGELFF; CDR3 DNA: TGTGCCAGCAGTTTCGGCGGGGTAGTTACCGGGGAGCTGTTTTTT
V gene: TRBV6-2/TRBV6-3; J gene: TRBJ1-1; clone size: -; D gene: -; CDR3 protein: CASSYAKGPGGTEAFF; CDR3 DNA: TGTGCCAGCAGTTACGCGAAGGGCCCCGGGGGCACTGAAGCTTTCTTT
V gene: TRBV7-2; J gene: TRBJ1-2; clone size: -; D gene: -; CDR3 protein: CASSLAQGSNYGYTF; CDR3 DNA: TGTGCCAGCAGCTTAGCGCAGGGTTCTAACTATGGCTACACCTTC
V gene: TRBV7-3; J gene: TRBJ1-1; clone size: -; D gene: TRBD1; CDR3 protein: CASSLTGGALYTEAFF; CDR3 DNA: TGTGCCAGCAGCTTGACAGGGGGCGCATTGTACACTGAAGCTTTCTTT
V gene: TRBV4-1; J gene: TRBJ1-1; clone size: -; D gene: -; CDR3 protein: CASSQGQSNTEAFF; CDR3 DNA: TGCGCCAGCAGCCAAGGACAGTCGAACACTGAAGCTTTCTTT
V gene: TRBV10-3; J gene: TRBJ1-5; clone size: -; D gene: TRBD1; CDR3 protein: CAISESNRTGGMGNQPQHF; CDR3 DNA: TGTGCCATCAGTGAGTCGAACCGAACAGGGGGCATGGGCAATCAGCCCCAGCATTTT
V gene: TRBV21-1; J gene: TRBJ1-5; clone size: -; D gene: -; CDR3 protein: CASRSENYSNQPQHF; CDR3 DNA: TGTGCCAGCAGGTCGGAGAACTATAGCAATCAGCCCCAGCATTTT
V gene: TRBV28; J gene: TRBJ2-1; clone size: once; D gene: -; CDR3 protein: CASSPPTTRLGNEQFF; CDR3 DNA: TGTGCCAGCAGCCCCCCGACCACGAGGCTTGGCAATGAGCAGTTCTTC
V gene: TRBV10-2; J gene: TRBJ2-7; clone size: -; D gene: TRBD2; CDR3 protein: CASSESKLAGVGEQYF; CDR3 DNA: TGCGCCAGCAGTGAGTCGAAACTAGCGGGAGTGGGCGAGCAGTACTTC
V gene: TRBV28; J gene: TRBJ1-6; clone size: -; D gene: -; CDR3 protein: CASATGGAKGNSPLHF; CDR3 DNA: TGTGCCAGCGCCACCGGGGGGGCTAAGGGTAATTCACCCCTCCACTTT
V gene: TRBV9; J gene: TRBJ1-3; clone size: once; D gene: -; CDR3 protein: CASSLSGNTIYF; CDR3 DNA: TGTGCCAGCAGCCTCTCTGGAAACACCATATATTTT
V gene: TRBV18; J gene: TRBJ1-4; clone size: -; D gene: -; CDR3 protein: CASSPKLKQGTTNEKLFF; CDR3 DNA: TGTGCCAGCTCACCAAAATTGAAACAGGGTACGACTAATGAAAAACTGTTTTTT
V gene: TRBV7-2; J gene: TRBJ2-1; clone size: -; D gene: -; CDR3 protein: CASSLQRGYNEQFF; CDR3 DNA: TGTGCCAGCAGCTTACAACGCGGGTACAATGAGCAGTTCTTC
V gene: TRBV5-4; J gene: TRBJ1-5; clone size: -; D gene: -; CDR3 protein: CASSLQGQNQPQHF; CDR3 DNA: TGTGCCAGCAGCTTGCAGGGGCAGAATCAGCCCCAGCATTTT
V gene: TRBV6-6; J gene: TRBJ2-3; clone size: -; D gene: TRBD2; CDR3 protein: CASRPPGGAGSDTQYF; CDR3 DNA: TGTGCCAGCAGACCCCCCGGGGGGGCCGGTTCAGATACGCAGTATTTT
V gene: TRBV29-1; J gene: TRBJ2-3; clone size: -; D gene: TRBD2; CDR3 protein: CSVGKLALSTDTQYF; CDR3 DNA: TGCAGCGTTGGGAAACTAGCGTTGAGCACAGATACGCAGTATTTT
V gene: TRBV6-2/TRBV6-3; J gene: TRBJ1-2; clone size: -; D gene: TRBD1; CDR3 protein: CASSYPTDRGYF; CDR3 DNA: TGTGCCAGCAGTTACCCGACGGACAGGGGATACTTC
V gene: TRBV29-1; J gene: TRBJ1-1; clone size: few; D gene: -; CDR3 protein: CSVPHRGGEAFF; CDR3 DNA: TGCAGCGTCCCCCATAGGGGCGGTGAAGCTTTCTTT